This T cell receptor beta chain is from a study of T cell repertoires in cytomegalovirus infection. Study summary: Public TCR beta signature analysis indicated the presence of both CMV infection and matching HLA type. The study's findings and limits: Dominant in the ex vivo response were TCR beta clonotypes restricted by HLA-C and specific for CMV.

TCRdb ran MiXCR on the reads and lists one entry per CDR3 protein. The sample comprises roughly 990,000 distinct CDR3 sequences, around a third of which are singletons, and 11% to 15% rests with the top ten. Points on this clonotype: Its target is not known.

This CDR3 spans 14 amino acids. V was clipped by 3 bases and J by 4 bases, with 11 bases between them. Germline assignment: CDR1 LGHNA and CDR2 YSLEER. The specimen comprised cultured CD8+ T cells from PBMCs, sampled from culture after CMV antigen stimulation. The chain employs TRBV4-3 and TRBJ2-3; the D is unclear. The sequence was collected from a human donor in good health (CMV status not recorded). Some clones in this sample may be carry-over from other donors' samples. The CDR3 is CASSQVWPPDTQYF. CDR3 nucleotide sequence: TGCGCCAGCAGCCAGGTGTGGCCCCCAGATACGCAGTATTTT.